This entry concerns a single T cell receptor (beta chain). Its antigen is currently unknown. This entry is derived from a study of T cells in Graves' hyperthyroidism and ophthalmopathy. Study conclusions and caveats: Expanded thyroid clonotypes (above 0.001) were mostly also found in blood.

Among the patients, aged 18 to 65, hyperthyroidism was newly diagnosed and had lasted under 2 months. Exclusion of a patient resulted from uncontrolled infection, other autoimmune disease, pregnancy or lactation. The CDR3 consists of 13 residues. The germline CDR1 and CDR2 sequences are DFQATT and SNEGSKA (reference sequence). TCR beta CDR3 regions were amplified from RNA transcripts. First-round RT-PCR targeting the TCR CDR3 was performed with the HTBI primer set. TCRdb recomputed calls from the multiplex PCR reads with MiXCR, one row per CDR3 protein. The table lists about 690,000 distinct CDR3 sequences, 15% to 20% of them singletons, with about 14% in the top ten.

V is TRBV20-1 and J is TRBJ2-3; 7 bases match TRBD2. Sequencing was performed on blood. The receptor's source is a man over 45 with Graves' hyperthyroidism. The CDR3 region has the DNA TGCAGAGTGGGAGGGGCAGGCACAGATACGCAGTATTTT. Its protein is CRVGGAGTDTQYF.